This T cell receptor (beta chain) was profiled in a study of monozygotic twins with inflammatory bowel disease. Findings and caveats of the study: Findings did not support one strong IBD-associated signal or clonotype. IBD patients exhibited fewer clonotypes shared with other individuals than healthy twins, particularly with disease activity.

In eight separate reactions per sample, cDNA was generated. TCRalpha and TCRbeta cDNA went through two nested PCRs of approximately 16 and 10 cycles. TCRdb re-called the 5' RACE reads; one entry per CDR3 protein, DNA not given. The sample totals about 380,000 distinct CDR3 sequences. Germline CDR1 MNHEY, CDR2 SVGEGT. This CDR3 has 16 residues. On this clonotype itself: The antigen remains unidentified.

This clonotype was sampled from a human donor with ulcerative colitis or Crohn's disease, or a healthy co-twin of an affected twin (not recorded which). The chain recombines TRBV6-2 or TRBV6-3 with TRBJ2-1. Sequences were obtained from blood. The CDR3 reads CASSYSDSSSYNEQFF.